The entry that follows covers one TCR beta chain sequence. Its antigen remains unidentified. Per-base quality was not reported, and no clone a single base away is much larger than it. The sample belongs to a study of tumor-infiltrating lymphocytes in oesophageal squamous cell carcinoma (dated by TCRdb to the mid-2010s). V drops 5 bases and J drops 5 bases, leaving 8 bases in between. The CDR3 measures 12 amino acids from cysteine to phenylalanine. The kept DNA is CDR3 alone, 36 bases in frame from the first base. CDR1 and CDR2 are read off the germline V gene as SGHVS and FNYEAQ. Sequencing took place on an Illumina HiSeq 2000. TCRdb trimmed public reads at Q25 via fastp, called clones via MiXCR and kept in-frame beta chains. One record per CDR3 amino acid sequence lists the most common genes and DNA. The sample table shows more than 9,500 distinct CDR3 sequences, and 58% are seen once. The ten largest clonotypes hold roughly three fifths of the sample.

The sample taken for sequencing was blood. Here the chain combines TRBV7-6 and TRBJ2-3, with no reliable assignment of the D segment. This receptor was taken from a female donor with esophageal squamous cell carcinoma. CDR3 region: CASSRLEDTQYF. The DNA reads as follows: TGTGCCAGCAGCCGACTGGAAGATACGCAGTATTTT.